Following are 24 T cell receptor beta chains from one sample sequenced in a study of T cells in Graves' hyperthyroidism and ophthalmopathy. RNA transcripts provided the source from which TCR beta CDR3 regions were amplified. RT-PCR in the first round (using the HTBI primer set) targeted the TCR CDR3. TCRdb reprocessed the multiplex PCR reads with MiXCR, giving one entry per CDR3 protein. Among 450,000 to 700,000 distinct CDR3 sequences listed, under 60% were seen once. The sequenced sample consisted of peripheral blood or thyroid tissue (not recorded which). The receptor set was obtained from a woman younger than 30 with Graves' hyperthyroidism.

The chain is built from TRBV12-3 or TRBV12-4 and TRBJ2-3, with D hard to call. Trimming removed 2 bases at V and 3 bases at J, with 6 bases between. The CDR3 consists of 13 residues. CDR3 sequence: CASSLSITDTQYF. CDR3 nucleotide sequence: TGTGCCAGCAGTTTATCGATAACAGATACGCAGTATTTT.

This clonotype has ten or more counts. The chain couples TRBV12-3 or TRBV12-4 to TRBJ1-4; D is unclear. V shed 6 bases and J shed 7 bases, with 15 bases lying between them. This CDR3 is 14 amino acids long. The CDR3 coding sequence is TGTGCCAGCAGCTGGACTGGGTGGGGTGAAAAACTGTTTTTT. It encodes CASSWTGWGEKLFF.

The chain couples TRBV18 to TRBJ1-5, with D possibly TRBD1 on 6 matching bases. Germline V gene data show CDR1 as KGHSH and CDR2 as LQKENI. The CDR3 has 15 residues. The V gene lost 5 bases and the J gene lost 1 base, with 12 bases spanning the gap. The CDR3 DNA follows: TGTGCCAGCTCAGCAGGGGCTTGGAGCAATCAGCCCCAGCATTTT. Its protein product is CASSAGAWSNQPQHF.

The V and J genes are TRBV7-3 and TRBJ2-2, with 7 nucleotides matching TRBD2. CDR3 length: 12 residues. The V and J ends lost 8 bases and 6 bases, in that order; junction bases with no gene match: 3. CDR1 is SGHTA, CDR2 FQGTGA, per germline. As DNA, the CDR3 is TGTGCCAGCGGGAGCGGGGCCGGGGAGCTGTTTTTT. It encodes CASGSGAGELFF. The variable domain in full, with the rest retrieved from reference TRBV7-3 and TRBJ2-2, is GAGVSQTPSNKVTEKGKYVELRCDPISGHTALYWYRQSLGQGPEFLIYFQGTGAADDSGLPNDRFFAVRPEGSVSTLKIQRTERGDSAVYLCASGSGAGELFFGEGSRLTVL.

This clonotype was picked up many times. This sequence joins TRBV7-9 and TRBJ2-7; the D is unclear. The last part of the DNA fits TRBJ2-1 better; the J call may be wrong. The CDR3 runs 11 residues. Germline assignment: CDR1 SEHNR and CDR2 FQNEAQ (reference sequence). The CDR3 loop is CASSLSGEQFF. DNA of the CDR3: TGTGCCAGCAGCCTAAGTGGTGAGCAGTTCTTC.

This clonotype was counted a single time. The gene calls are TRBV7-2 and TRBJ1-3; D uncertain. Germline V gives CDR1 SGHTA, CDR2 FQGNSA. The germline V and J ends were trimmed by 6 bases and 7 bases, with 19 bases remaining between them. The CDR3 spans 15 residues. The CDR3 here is CASSYLAPGPNTIYF. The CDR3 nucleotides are TGTGCCAGCAGTTATCTAGCGCCGGGCCCCAACACCATATATTTT.

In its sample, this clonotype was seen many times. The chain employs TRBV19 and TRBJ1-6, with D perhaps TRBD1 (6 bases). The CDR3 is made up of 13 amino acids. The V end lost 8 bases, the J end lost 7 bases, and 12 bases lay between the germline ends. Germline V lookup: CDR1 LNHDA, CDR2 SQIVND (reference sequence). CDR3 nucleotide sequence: TGTGCCAGTGGCAGGGGCGGGAATTCACCCCTCCACTTT. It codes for CASGRGGNSPLHF.

This chain's CDR3 is CASSTDREDEKLFF. In DNA form, the CDR3 reads TGTGCCAGCAGCACGGACAGGGAGGATGAAAAACTGTTTTTT. The chain uses TRBV11-2 and TRBJ1-4; 8 nucleotides match TRBD1. This CDR3 is 14 amino acids long. CDR1 and CDR2 from the germline V gene are SGHAT and FQNNGV. The V and J ends lost 5 bases and 6 bases, in that order; junction bases with no gene match: 5.

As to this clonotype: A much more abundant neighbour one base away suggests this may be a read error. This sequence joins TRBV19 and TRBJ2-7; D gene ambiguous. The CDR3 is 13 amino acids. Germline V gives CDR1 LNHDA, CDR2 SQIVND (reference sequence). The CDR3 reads CAGSMMDSYEQYF. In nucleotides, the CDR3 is TGTGCCGGTAGTATGATGGACTCCTACGAGCAGTACTTC.

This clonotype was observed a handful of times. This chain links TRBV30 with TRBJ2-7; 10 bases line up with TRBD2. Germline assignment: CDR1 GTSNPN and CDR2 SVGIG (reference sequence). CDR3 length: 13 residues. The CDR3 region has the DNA TGTTCGTTGGGTCTAGCGGGAGTGGGAGAGCAGTACTTC. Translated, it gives CSLGLAGVGEQYF.

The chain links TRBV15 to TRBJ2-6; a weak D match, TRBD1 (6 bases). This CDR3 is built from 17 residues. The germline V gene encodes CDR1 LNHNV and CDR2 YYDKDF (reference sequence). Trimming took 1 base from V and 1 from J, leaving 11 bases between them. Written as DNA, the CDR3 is TGTGCCACCAGCAGAGTATTACAGGGTTCTGGGGCCAACGTCCTGACTTTC. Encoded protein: CATSRVLQGSGANVLTF.

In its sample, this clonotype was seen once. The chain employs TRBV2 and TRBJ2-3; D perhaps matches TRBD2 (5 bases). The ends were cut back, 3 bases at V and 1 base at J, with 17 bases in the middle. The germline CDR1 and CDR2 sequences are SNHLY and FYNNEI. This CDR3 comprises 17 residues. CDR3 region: CASSERLAGPGTDTQYF. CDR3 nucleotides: TGTGCCAGCAGTGAGAGGTTGGCGGGCCCTGGCACAGATACGCAGTATTTT.

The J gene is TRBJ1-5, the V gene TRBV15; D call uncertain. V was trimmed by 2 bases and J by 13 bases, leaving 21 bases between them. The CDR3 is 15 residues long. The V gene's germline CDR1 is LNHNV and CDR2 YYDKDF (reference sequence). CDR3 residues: CATSRQTRPNERQHF. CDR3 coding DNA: TGTGCCACCAGCAGACAAACGAGGCCAAATGAGAGACAGCATTTT. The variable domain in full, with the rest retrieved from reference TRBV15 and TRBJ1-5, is DAMVIQNPRYQVTQFGKPVTLSCSQTLNHNVMYWYQQKSSQAPKLLFHYYDKDFNNEADTPDNFQSRRPNTSFCFLDIRSPGLGDTAMYLCATSRQTRPNERQHFGDGTRLSIL.

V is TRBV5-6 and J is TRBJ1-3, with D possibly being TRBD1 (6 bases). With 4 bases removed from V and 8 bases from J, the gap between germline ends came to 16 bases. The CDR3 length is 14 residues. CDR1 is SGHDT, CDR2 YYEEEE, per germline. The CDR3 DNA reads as TGTGCCAGCAGCCCAGGGGACCGGGGCTACACCATATATTTT. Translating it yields CASSPGDRGYTIYF.

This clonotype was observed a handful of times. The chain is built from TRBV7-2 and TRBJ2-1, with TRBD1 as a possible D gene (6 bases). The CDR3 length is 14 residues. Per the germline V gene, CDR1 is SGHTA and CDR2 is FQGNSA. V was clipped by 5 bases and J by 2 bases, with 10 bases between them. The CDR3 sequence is CASSPGQTYNEQFF. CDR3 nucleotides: TGTGCCAGCAGCCCCGGACAGACCTACAATGAGCAGTTCTTC. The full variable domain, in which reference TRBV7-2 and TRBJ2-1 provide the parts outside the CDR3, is GAGVSQSPSNKVTEKGKDVELRCDPISGHTALYWYRQSLGQGLEFLIYFQGNSAPDKSGLPSDRFSAERTGGSVSTLTIQRTQQEDSAVYLCASSPGQTYNEQFFGPGTRLTVL.

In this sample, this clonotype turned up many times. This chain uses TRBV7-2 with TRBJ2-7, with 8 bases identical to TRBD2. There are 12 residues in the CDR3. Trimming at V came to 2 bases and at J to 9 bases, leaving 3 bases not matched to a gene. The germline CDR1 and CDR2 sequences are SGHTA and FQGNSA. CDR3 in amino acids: CASSLSGRAQYF. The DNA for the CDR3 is TGTGCCAGCAGCTTATCCGGGAGGGCGCAGTACTTC.

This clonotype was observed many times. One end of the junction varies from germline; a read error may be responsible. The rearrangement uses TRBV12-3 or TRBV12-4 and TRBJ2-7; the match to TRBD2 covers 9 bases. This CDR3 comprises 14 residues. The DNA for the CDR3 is TGTGCCAGCAGTCTAGCGGGACCCACCTACGAGCAGTACTTC. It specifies CASSLAGPTYEQYF.

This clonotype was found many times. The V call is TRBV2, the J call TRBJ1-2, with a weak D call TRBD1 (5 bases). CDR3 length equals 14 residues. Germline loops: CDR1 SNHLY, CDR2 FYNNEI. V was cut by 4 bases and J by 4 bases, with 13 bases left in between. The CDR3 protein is CASSAGTDSYGYTF. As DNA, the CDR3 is TGTGCCAGCAGTGCGGGGACGGATTCCTATGGCTACACCTTC.

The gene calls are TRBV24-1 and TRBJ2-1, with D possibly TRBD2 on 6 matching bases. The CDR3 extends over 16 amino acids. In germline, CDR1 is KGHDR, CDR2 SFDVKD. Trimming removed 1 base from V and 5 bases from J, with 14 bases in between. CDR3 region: CATSDLGAGSNNEQFF. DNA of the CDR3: TGTGCCACCAGTGATTTAGGGGCGGGATCGAACAATGAGCAGTTCTTC.

The CDR3 region is CASSEDREGQPQHF. CDR3 DNA: TGTGCCAGCAGTGAAGACAGGGAAGGGCAGCCCCAGCATTTT. The chain links TRBV2 to TRBJ1-5; TRBD1 might be the D (6 bases). The CDR3 runs to 14 residues. With 1 base removed from V and 7 bases from J, the gap between germline ends came to 11 bases. Germline V CDR1 and CDR2: SNHLY, FYNNEI.

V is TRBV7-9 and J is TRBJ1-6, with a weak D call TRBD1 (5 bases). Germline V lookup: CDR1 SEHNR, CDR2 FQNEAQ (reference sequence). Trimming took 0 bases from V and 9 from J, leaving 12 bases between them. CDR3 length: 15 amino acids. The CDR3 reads CASSLAPGEASPLHF. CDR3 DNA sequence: TGTGCCAGCAGCTTAGCGCCGGGGGAGGCTTCACCCCTCCACTTT. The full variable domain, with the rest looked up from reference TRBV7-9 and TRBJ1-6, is DTGVSQNPRHKITKRGQNVTFRCDPISEHNRLYWYRQTLGQGPEFLTYFQNEAQLEKSRLLSDRFSAERPKGSFSTLEIQRTEQGDSAMYLCASSLAPGEASPLHFGNGTRLTVT.

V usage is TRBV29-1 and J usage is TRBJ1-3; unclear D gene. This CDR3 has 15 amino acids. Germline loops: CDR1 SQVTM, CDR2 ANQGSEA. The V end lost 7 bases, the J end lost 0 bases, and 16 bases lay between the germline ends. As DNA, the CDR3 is TGCAGCGCCCGCGTGGCCTCCTCCTCTGGAAACACCATATATTTT. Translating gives CSARVASSSGNTIYF.

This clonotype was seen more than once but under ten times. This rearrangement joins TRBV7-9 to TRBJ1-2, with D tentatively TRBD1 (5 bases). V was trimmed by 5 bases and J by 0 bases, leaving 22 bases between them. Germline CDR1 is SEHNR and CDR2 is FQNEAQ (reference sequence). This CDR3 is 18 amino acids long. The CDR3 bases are TGTGCCAGCAGCCACCCCAAGGAAGGGGAGAAAGCTAACTATGGCTACACCTTC. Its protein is CASSHPKEGEKANYGYTF.

The CDR3 sequence is CATSDFSRKGLATITDTQYF. In DNA form, the CDR3 reads TGTGCCACCAGTGATTTCTCACGAAAGGGACTAGCGACAATCACAGATACGCAGTATTTT. The chain couples TRBV24-1 to TRBJ2-3; 10 nucleotides line up with TRBD2. This CDR3 has 20 amino acids. The germline V gene has CDR1 KGHDR and CDR2 SFDVKD. With V trimmed by 1 base and J by 2 bases, 14 bases remained unmatched.